These 32 T cell receptor beta chains share one sample of origin, sequenced in a study of OX40 agonist ivuxolimab in advanced cancers. The library was made by the immunoSEQ multiplex PCR assay. TCRdb holds this immuneACCESS table with in-frame rearrangements only. Some clones are missing; in checked studies, unresolved V genes explain under half, and the rest has no known cause. The sample yields tens of thousands of clones; around nine tenths were counted once. The biggest ten clones account for roughly 2.6% of the sample. The specimen comprised CD4+ or CD8+ T cells sorted from blood, sampled in a trial of the OX40 agonist ivuxolimab. The receptor source for this set is an adult with an advanced solid tumor such as melanoma, head and neck, liver or kidney cancer.

The V call is TRBV28, the J call TRBJ1-2, with a possible D match to TRBD1 (5 bases). The CDR3 covers 14 residues. Germline V lookup: CDR1 MDHEN, CDR2 SYDVKM. V was cut by 5 bases and J by 4 bases, with 14 bases left in between. CDR3 DNA: TGTGCCAGCAGTCTAGGGGCAGCCCTCTATGGCTACACCTTC. Translation: CASSLGAALYGYTF.

With respect to this clone: The sample has other DNA sequences that encode this CDR3 too. V is TRBV28 and J is TRBJ1-2; 8 bases line up with TRBD1. V was clipped by 5 bases and J by 4 bases; unmatched bases: 6. This CDR3 is 14 amino acids long. CDR1 and CDR2 (germline): MDHEN, SYDVKM. The CDR3 region has the DNA TGTGCCAGCAGTCTCGGACAGGGAGTCTATGGCTACACCTTC. This encodes CASSLGQGVYGYTF.

J is TRBJ2-3 and V is TRBV10-3; unclear D gene. Germline CDR1 reads ENHRY; CDR2 reads SYGVKD. The CDR3 extends over 13 amino acids. The ends were cut back, 7 bases at V and 1 base at J, with 9 bases in the middle. CDR3 sequence (DNA): TGTGCCATCACCCTGACTGGCACAGATACGCAGTATTTT. This gives the protein CAITLTGTDTQYF.

This chain links TRBV7-9 with TRBJ2-7; 13 bases are shared with TRBD2. The CDR3 contains 15 residues. Per germline, CDR1 SEHNR and CDR2 FQNEAQ (reference sequence). The ends lost 3 bases at V and 3 bases at J; junction bases unmatched: 2. The CDR3 DNA reads as TGTGCCAGCAGCTTCGGGACTAGCGGGATCTACGAGCAGTACTTC. Its translation: CASSFGTSGIYEQYF.

The V and J genes are TRBV7-2 and TRBJ2-7, with D unresolved. The CDR3 consists of 14 residues. Germline V gene sequence: CDR1 SGHTA, CDR2 FQGNSA. V was cut by 5 bases and J by 2 bases, with 13 bases left in between. CDR3 DNA: TGTGCCAGCAGCCGAGAGCCAGGACCCTACGAGCAGTACTTC. Translation gives CASSREPGPYEQYF.

The rearrangement joins TRBV11-2 to TRBJ2-7, with unresolved D. Trimming shortened V by 5 bases and J by 1 base, and 9 bases separated the two germline ends. Germline CDR1 and CDR2: SGHAT and FQNNGV. The CDR3 has 13 amino acids. CDR3 nucleotide sequence: TGTGCCAGCAGCCAGCGTGGTTCCTACGAGCAGTACTTC. It is translated as CASSQRGSYEQYF.

On this clone: The sample holds other DNA sequences that translate to the same CDR3. The chain is built from TRBV9 and TRBJ1-1; 7 bases map to TRBD1. Germline V gene sequence: CDR1 SGDLS, CDR2 YYNGEE. Trimming cost V 2 bases and J 1 base; bases outside gene matches: 2. The length of the CDR3 is 14 residues. The CDR3 sequence is CASSVQGENTEAFF. The CDR3 nucleotides are TGTGCCAGCAGCGTTCAGGGGGAGAACACTGAAGCTTTCTTT.

The chain carries TRBV28 and TRBJ2-3; 7 nucleotides align to TRBD2. Germline V gene data show CDR1 as MDHEN and CDR2 as SYDVKM. CDR3 size: 15 residues. Trimming took 1 base from V and 1 from J; bases not matched to a gene: 2. The CDR3 here is CASSLSSGGTDTQYF. For the CDR3, the DNA is TGTGCCAGCAGTTTATCAAGCGGGGGCACAGATACGCAGTATTTT.

The chain combines TRBV6-1 with TRBJ1-5; D is unclear. CDR3 size: 15 residues. Germline V gene sequence: CDR1 MNHNS, CDR2 SASEGT. The V gene lost 4 bases and the J gene lost 0 bases, with 10 bases spanning the gap. The DNA of the CDR3 is TGTGCCAGCAGTGTTAACGATTATAGCAATCAGCCCCAGCATTTT. As protein: CASSVNDYSNQPQHF.

The rearrangement links TRBV27 to TRBJ2-7, with D perhaps matching TRBD2 (6 bases). There are 13 residues in the CDR3. CDR1 is MNHEY and CDR2 is SMNVEV in the germline V gene (reference sequence). V was cut by 5 bases and J by 4 bases, with 12 bases left in between. Here the CDR3 reads CASSHSGPYEQYF. The CDR3 DNA sequence: TGTGCCAGCAGTCACAGCGGGCCATACGAGCAGTACTTC.

The chain combines TRBV7-8 with TRBJ1-5, with D unresolved. The germline V and J ends were trimmed by 2 bases and 0 bases, with 5 bases remaining between them. The CDR3 totals 14 residues. Germline CDR1 reads SGHVS; CDR2 reads FQNEAQ. CDR3 sequence: CASSLTDSNQPQHF. CDR3 DNA: TGTGCCAGCAGCTTAACAGATAGCAATCAGCCCCAGCATTTT.

A single count supports this clone. This chain links TRBV28 with TRBJ2-1; TRBD2 aligns across 13 bases. The germline V gene has CDR1 MDHEN and CDR2 SYDVKM. CDR3 length: 15 amino acids. V lost 6 bases, J lost 6 bases, and 5 bases stayed unmatched. The CDR3 DNA reads as TGTGCCAGCAGGTTGGGGACTAGCGGGACCAATGAGCAGTTCTTC. It translates to CASRLGTSGTNEQFF.

V and J are TRBV5-1 and TRBJ2-7; D is perhaps TRBD2 (6 bases). CDR1 and CDR2 (germline): SGHRS, YFSETQ. Trimming removed 5 bases at V and 3 bases at J, with 15 bases between. The CDR3 has 14 amino acids. The CDR3 DNA follows: TGCGCCAGCAGTCTAGCGAGTAACGGCTACGAGCAGTACTTC. Protein: CASSLASNGYEQYF.

The chain employs TRBV6-6 and TRBJ1-1; tentatively, D is TRBD1 (5 bases). The CDR3 extends over 15 amino acids. Trimming took off 4 bases at V and 0 bases at J, with 12 bases between the two ends. Germline assignment: CDR1 MNHNY and CDR2 SVGAGI (reference sequence). CDR3 protein: CASSSAGLLNTEAFF. The CDR3 nucleotides are TGTGCCAGCAGTTCCGCGGGACTTCTGAACACTGAAGCTTTCTTT.

This clone was seen only once. The chain has TRBV4-1 and TRBJ2-5; tentatively, D is TRBD1 (6 bases). CDR1 is MGHRA, CDR2 YSYEKL, per germline. The CDR3 extends over 13 amino acids. V dropped 2 bases and J dropped 3 bases, with 7 bases sitting between them. The CDR3 region is CASSQPGEETQYF. The CDR3 bases are TGCGCCAGCAGCCAACCAGGGGAAGAGACCCAGTACTTC.

This chain links TRBV30 with TRBJ2-5, with 12 nucleotides matching TRBD2. Germline loops: CDR1 GTSNPN, CDR2 SVGIG (reference sequence). The CDR3 covers 16 residues. After removal of 3 bases from V and 1 base from J, the junction contained 6 bases not matched to a gene. In nucleotides, the CDR3 is TGTGCCTGGAGACCTGGACTAGCGGGAATCCAAGAGACCCAGTACTTC. Its protein product is CAWRPGLAGIQETQYF. The complete variable domain, with remaining parts taken from reference TRBV30 and TRBJ2-5, reads SQTIHQWPATLVQPVGSPLSLECTVEGTSNPNLYWYRQAAGRGLQLLFYSVGIGQISSEVPQNLSASRPQDRQFILSSKKLLLSDSGFYLCAWRPGLAGIQETQYFGPGTRLLVL.

This chain joins TRBV2 and TRBJ2-1; D not resolved. V was cut by 7 bases and J by 4 bases, with 5 bases left in between. CDR1 and CDR2 from the germline V gene are SNHLY and FYNNEI. The CDR3 length is 11 residues. CDR3 loop: CASKVYNEQFF. The CDR3 coding sequence is TGTGCCAGCAAAGTTTACAATGAGCAGTTCTTC.

This chain connects TRBV6-6 to TRBJ2-3; no clear D gene. The CDR3 totals 14 residues. The V end was cut by 3 bases, the J end by 3 bases, with 10 bases between. CDR1 and CDR2 (germline): MNHNY, SVGAGI (reference sequence). CDR3 sequence reads: CASSYLGTTDTQYF. The CDR3 coding sequence is TGTGCCAGCAGTTATCTAGGCACAACAGATACGCAGTATTTT.

The CDR3, as DNA: TGTGCCAGAAGCTTTTGGCCAGCTCCTAGCACAGATACGCAGTATTTT. Translated, it gives CARSFWPAPSTDTQYF. The genes are TRBV5-3 and TRBJ2-3; D remains ambiguous. TRBV5-3 belongs to the ORF category, with a function that is uncertain. The CDR3 length is 16 residues. V was shortened by 2 bases and J by 0 bases, with 13 bases between the two germline ends.

The V gene is TRBV5-4, the J gene TRBJ1-1; the D gene is possibly TRBD1 (6 bases). CDR3 length: 12 residues. Germline loops: CDR1 SGHNT, CDR2 YYREEE (reference sequence). Trimming removed 5 bases at V and 5 bases at J, with 10 bases between. The CDR3 protein is CASSQGLTEAFF. The CDR3 bases are TGTGCCAGCAGTCAGGGGTTAACTGAAGCTTTCTTT.

This sequence joins TRBV5-1 and TRBJ2-5; TRBD2 matches at 8 bases. V dropped 1 base and J dropped 2; count of bases not matched to a gene: 10. Looked up from germline, CDR1 is SGHRS and CDR2 is YFSETQ. This CDR3 comprises 17 residues. CDR3 loop: CASSLTSAGTRQETQYF. CDR3 sequence (DNA): TGCGCCAGCAGCTTGACCTCGGCCGGGACTAGACAAGAGACCCAGTACTTC.

This CDR3 is CASTDLTNPVAEAFF. DNA for the CDR3: TGCGCCAGCACTGACCTTACAAACCCGGTCGCTGAAGCTTTCTTT. The rearrangement uses TRBV5-1 and TRBJ1-1; D remains ambiguous. There are 15 residues in the CDR3. Trimming took off 6 bases at V and 6 bases at J, with 21 bases between the two ends. Per germline, CDR1 SGHRS and CDR2 YFSETQ. Variable domain in full (rest from reference TRBV5-1 and TRBJ1-1): KAGVTQTPRYLIKTRGQQVTLSCSPISGHRSVSWYQQTPGQGLQFLFEYFSETQRNKGNFPGRFSGRQFSNSRSEMNVSTLELGDSALYLCASTDLTNPVAEAFFGQGTRLTVV.

V gene TRBV2 combines with J gene TRBJ1-2; D is undetermined. The CDR3 has 12 residues. Trimming stripped 6 bases from V and 5 bases from J, with 10 bases between. CDR1 SNHLY and CDR2 FYNNEI come from the germline V gene. This CDR3 reads CASSRVDYGYTF. CDR3 nucleotides: TGTGCCAGCAGCCGAGTAGATTATGGCTACACCTTC.

This clone was recorded once. The chain is built from TRBV5-6 and TRBJ2-7; no definite D call. The ends were cut back, 0 bases at V and 1 base at J, with 8 bases in the middle. CDR1 and CDR2 (germline): SGHDT, YYEEEE. The CDR3 spans 14 residues. CDR3 in amino acids: CASSLAAGSYEQYF. The CDR3 DNA is TGTGCCAGCAGCTTGGCGGCAGGATCCTACGAGCAGTACTTC.

The chain links TRBV10-2 to TRBJ1-2; no clear D. CDR1 and CDR2 (germline): WSHSY, SAAADI. This CDR3 has 16 residues. Trimming removed 0 bases from V and 4 bases from J, with 15 bases in between. CDR3 nucleotides: TGCGCCAGCAGTGAGTCGATAACTGGGAGTACCTATGGCTACACCTTC. Translated, it gives CASSESITGSTYGYTF.

The CDR3 reads CATWRKPYEQYF. The CDR3 bases are TGTGCCACCTGGCGAAAGCCCTACGAGCAGTACTTC. V usage is TRBV21-1 and J usage is TRBJ2-7. TRBV21-1 is a pseudogene locus. The CDR3 length is 12 residues.

The V and J genes are TRBV4-1 and TRBJ2-6, with TRBD1 matching over 10 bases. The V segment lost 1 base and the J segment 0 bases; nucleotides outside the gene matches: 6. This CDR3 has 19 amino acids. Germline V gene sequence: CDR1 MGHRA, CDR2 YSYEKL. Here the CDR3 reads CASSQVQTGGLSGANVLTF. Written as DNA, the CDR3 is TGCGCCAGCAGCCAAGTCCAGACAGGGGGCCTCTCTGGGGCCAACGTCCTGACTTTC.

V usage is TRBV15 and J usage is TRBJ2-7, with TRBD1 as a possible D gene (7 bases). V lost 3 bases and J 5 bases, leaving 23 bases between the germline ends. The CDR3 extends over 17 amino acids. Germline-derived CDR1 and CDR2 are LNHNV and YYDKDF (reference sequence). The CDR3 spells CATSSAQGLASSHEQYF. For the CDR3, the DNA is TGTGCCACCAGCAGCGCACAGGGGCTAGCGTCTTCCCACGAGCAGTACTTC.

This clone was recorded once. The chain carries TRBV6-6 and TRBJ1-1; D remains ambiguous. CDR1 is MNHNY and CDR2 is SVGAGI in the germline V gene (reference sequence). The V end lost 6 bases, the J end lost 0 bases, and 8 bases lay between the germline ends. This CDR3 region has 13 residues. The CDR3 sequence is CASRHTVNTEAFF. CDR3 sequence (DNA): TGTGCCAGCAGACATACGGTGAACACTGAAGCTTTCTTT.

The chain employs TRBV14 and TRBJ1-2; D perhaps matches TRBD1 (5 bases). Germline V gene sequence: CDR1 SGHDN, CDR2 FVKESK. The CDR3 is 15 amino acids. V was cut by 2 bases and J by 2 bases, with 12 bases left in between. CDR3 region: CASSQLGGSNYGYTF. In nucleotides, the CDR3 is TGTGCCAGCAGCCAATTGGGGGGGAGCAACTATGGCTACACCTTC.

The table lists this clone with a count of one. The chain joins TRBV10-3 to TRBJ1-4; 9 nucleotides line up with TRBD1. Losses at the gene ends were 6 bases for V and 6 bases for J; bases not matched to a gene: 14. The CDR3 totals 17 residues. Looked up from germline, CDR1 is ENHRY and CDR2 is SYGVKD. The CDR3 DNA follows: TGTGCCATCAGGCCCGGGACAGGGTCCGGGTCGGATGAAAAACTGTTTTTT. Protein: CAIRPGTGSGSDEKLFF.

The genes are TRBV5-1 and TRBJ2-3; no reliable D call. This CDR3 region has 14 residues. V was cut by 1 base and J by 4 bases, with 10 bases left in between. CDR1 is SGHRS and CDR2 is YFSETQ in the germline V gene. In nucleotides, the CDR3 is TGCGCCAGCAGCTTGATGGGAATTGCAGATACGCAGTATTTT. It translates to CASSLMGIADTQYF.